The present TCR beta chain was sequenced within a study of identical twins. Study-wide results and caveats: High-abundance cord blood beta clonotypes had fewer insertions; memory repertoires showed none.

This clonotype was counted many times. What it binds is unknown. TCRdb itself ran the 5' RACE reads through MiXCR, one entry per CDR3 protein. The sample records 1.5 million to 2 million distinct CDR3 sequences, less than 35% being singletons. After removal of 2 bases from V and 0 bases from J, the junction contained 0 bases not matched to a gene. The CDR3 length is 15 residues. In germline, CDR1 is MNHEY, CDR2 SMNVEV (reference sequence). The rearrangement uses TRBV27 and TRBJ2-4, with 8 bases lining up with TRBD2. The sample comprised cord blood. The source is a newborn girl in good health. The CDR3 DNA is TGTGCCAGCAGTTTACTAGCGGGAGCCAAAAACATTCAGTACTTC. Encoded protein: CASSLLAGAKNIQYF.